What follows is one T cell receptor (beta chain) and its context. Antigen specificity is unknown. Germline V gene sequence: CDR1 MNHEY, CDR2 SMNVEV (reference sequence). The V segment lost 9 bases and the J segment 0 bases; nucleotides outside the gene matches: 11. The CDR3 runs 15 residues. The data were obtained in a study of cytomegalovirus exposure and HLA in healthy donors. Study in general: Around 80 million unique TCR sequences came from HLA-typed donors in an early release. General study findings and limits: TCR beta sequences reportedly predicted most subjects' HLA-A and HLA-B alleles accurately. CMV serostatus was the only immune exposure information that was available.

In the PCR, 60 Vbeta and 13 Jbeta primers were used. This table comes from immunoSEQ multiplex PCR, and its TCRdb copy is limited to in-frame clones, with some not included. In the table there are 100,000 to 150,000 clones, 81% of which are singletons. The TCR sequence derives from a man aged 18 to 29 in good health and CMV-seropositive. Sequencing input: PBMCs. The genes are TRBV27 and TRBJ2-7; TRBD1 matches 7 bases. CDR3 residues: CASRPGTASSYEQYF. Written as DNA, the CDR3 is TGTGCCAGTCGACCTGGGACAGCGAGCTCCTACGAGCAGTACTTC.